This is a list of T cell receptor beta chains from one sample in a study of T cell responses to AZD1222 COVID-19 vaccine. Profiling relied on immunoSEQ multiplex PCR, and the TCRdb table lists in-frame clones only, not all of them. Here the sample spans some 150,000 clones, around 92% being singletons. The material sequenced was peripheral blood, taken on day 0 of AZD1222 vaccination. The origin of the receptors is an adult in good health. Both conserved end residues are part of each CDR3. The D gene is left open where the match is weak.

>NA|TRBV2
CASSAYGYTF
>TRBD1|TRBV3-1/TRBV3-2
CASSQETGTSPLHF
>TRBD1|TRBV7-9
CASSPHRDSNTEAFF
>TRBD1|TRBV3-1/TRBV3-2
CASSQDWDRGETQYF
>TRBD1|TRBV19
CASGVQGTGGPATNEKLFF
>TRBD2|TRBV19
CASSSPRYSGDLRETQYF
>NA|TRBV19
CASSRGSPIYEQYF
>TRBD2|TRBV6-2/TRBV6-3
CASSVSGGPYEQYF
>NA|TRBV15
CATSNLLSIGATYEQYF
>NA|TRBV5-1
CASSKGLYGYTF
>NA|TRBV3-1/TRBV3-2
CASSQALKAETQYF
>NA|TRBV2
CASREQGGGSGNTIYF
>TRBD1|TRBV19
CATRGPGRSEKLFF
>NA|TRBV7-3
CASSPQGYQETQYF
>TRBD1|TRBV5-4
CASSLGTANNSPLHF
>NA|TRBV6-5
CASRDSNQPQHF
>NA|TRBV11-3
CASSPTGGNGYTF
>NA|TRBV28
CASSGQLDNYGYTF
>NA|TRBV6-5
CASRGTGYDTQYF
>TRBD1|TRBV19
CASSKGASSEAFF
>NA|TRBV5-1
CASSLHRQGYGYTF
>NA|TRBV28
CASSRDRMSYNSPLHF
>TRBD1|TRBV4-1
CASSRDRGPDTQYF
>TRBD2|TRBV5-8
CASSRSRLAGSTDTQYF
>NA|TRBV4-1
CASSLLNEQFF
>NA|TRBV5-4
CASSILADEKLFF
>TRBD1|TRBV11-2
CASSQFGYRDRAETQYF
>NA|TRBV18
CASSPPGLRNTIYF
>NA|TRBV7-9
CASSFLPATGYSGNTIYF
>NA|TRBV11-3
CASRGADTQYF
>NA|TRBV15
CATSRERSQADTQYF
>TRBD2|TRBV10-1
CASSPGLDGTGELFF
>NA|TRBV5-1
CASSLHWRDTEAFF
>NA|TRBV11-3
CASSPAGFMNTEAFF
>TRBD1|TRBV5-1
CASSSATGLGEKLFF
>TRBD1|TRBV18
CASSPNRQGGYGYTF
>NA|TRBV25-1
CASSAQRNTEAFF
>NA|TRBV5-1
CASSFGGRTNNSPLHF
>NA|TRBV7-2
CASRSTRAVNYGYTF
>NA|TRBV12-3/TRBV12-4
CASSLEGISGYTF
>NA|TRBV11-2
CASSFLGAPTDTQYF
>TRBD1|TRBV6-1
CASNDPGQGRNQPQHF
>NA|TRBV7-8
CASSHSTGMGETQYF
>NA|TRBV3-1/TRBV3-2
CASSQAMGEQFF
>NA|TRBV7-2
CASSLLNTDTQYF
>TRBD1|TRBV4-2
CASSTPGQEGNTIYF
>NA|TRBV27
CASRGPGEQFF
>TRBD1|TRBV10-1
CASSESTTGGGCGSVGNTEAFF
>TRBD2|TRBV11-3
CASSSFSGGESYNEQFF
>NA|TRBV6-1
CASSDRIGQPQHF
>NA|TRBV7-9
CASSLPGNGYTF
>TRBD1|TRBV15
CATSVHLGQGRGYTF
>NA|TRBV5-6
CASSLGHGLNSPLHF